This TCR beta chain was profiled in a study of blood T cells in healthy people across ages. Points from the study as a whole: Investigators viewed diversity estimates from one million T cells as underestimates, the study reported. It was the long-lived donors that had more naive CD4+ cells and higher diversity than aged donors.

In regard to this clonotype: Its antigen is not known.

Each donor had around 11 milliliters of peripheral blood drawn. Isolation of PBMCs gave at least 6.5 million cells per sample. Next came a second PCR, run for about 7 to 12 cycles, which used a sample-barcoded 5' primer along with a J-beta primer mix. TCRdb called the 5' RACE reads again in MiXCR, with one record for every CDR3 protein. The table records hundreds of thousands of distinct CDR3 sequences, about 32% of them present only once. The CDR3 runs 19 residues. CDR1 is SGHAT, CDR2 FQNNGV, per germline. V shed 4 bases, J shed 7 bases, and the junction held 19 bases outside the gene matches. The V gene is TRBV11-2, the J gene TRBJ2-1; 10 positions agree with TRBD2. Sequencing was performed on blood. The TCR comes from a woman older than 75 in good health. The CDR3 protein is CASSSFPIKREGIWNEQFF. The CDR3 DNA sequence: TGTGCCAGCAGCTCCTTCCCAATAAAGCGGGAGGGAATATGGAATGAGCAGTTCTTC.